The sample holds many counts of the clone carrying this TCR beta chain. Sample time point: newly diagnosed GD, antithyroid drugs for less than 3 months. The TCR library used RNA extracted from PBMCs. Doctors identified Graves' disease using the American Thyroid Association guidelines. This record comes from a study of regulatory T cells in long-lasting Graves disease. Sequencing libraries for TCR beta were prepared with iRepertoire HTBI primers and Arm-PCR of CDR3 regions. TCRdb re-called the multiplex PCR reads with MiXCR, one entry per CDR3 protein. This table holds about 530,000 distinct CDR3 sequences, about 16% found once. The sample also formed part of further work on T cells in Graves' hyperthyroidism and ophthalmopathy.

The TCR sequence derives from a middle-aged woman with Graves disease. Here the sequenced sample was peripheral blood mononuclear cells (PBMCs), taken at new diagnosis, from a patient treated with antithyroid drugs.

The CDR3 DNA sequence: TGTGCCAGCAGCCCGGACAGGGGAGATCAGCCCCAGCATTTT. Protein product: CASSPDRGDQPQHF. This chain links TRBV12-3 or TRBV12-4 with TRBJ1-5, with 9 bases identical to TRBD1. The junction had 5 bases not matched to a gene; V was cut back by 6 bases and J by 5 bases. The CDR3 totals 14 residues.